This T cell receptor beta chain originates from a study of blood T cell repertoires in COVID-19. Assay: immunoSEQ multiplex PCR; the TCRdb copy retains only in-frame clones and omits some. Of 80,000 to 95,000 clones in the sample, about four fifths were seen once. Worth noting for this clone: At one end the junction does not follow the germline gene, possibly because of a read error.

Germline lookup yields CDR1 SNHLY and CDR2 FYNNEI. This CDR3 contains 15 residues. This clonotype originated in a man at least 80 years old with COVID-19, enrolled during active disease. This rearrangement joins TRBV2 to TRBJ2-5, with 10 bases matching TRBD2. Sequenced sample: peripheral blood. The CDR3 nucleotides are TGTGCCAGCAGCTTAGCGGGAGGTGGCCAAAAGACCCAGTACTTC. Amino acid sequence: CASSLAGGGQKTQYF.